Presented here are 7 T cell receptor beta chains from one specimen sequenced in a study of T cell repertoires in cytomegalovirus infection. Using its own MiXCR run on the reads, TCRdb lists one record per CDR3 protein. The sample has about 700,000 distinct CDR3 sequences; around a third are singletons. For these receptors, no antigen is known. Specimen: cultured PBMCs, collected from culture after CMV antigen stimulation. These receptors were obtained from a human donor in good health (CMV status not recorded). Some clones in this sample may be carry-over from other donors' samples.

V gene TRBV20-1 combines with J gene TRBJ1-1; D call uncertain. Trimming removed 3 bases from V and 1 base from J, with 6 bases in between. The CDR3 runs 12 residues. In germline, CDR1 is DFQATT, CDR2 SNEGSKA (reference sequence). CDR3 nucleotides: TGCAGTGCTAGCGAGGGGAACACTGAAGCTTTCTTT. This sequence encodes CSASEGNTEAFF.

In nucleotides, the CDR3 is TGCAGCCATTTTGGGGTGGGCGGCTACACCTTC. Its translation is CSHFGVGGYTF. V gene TRBV29-1 combines with J gene TRBJ1-2; D gene uncertain. From germline, CDR1 is SQVTM and CDR2 ANQGSEA. The CDR3 loop spans 11 amino acids. Trimming cost V 8 bases and J 8 bases, with 15 bases left between them.

V usage is TRBV3-1 and J usage is TRBJ1-3, with unresolved D. In germline, CDR1 is LGHDT, CDR2 YNNKEL (reference sequence). CDR3 length: 13 amino acids. Trimming cost V 3 bases and J 4 bases, with 7 bases left between them. CDR3 in DNA: TGTGCCAGCAGCCATTTGACAGGAAACACCATATATTTT. Translated: CASSHLTGNTIYF.

Only a few counts were recorded for this clonotype. V usage is TRBV6-5 and J usage is TRBJ2-3; D is uncertain. The length of the CDR3 is 15 residues. Germline V gives CDR1 MNHEY, CDR2 SVGAGI. The V gene lost 0 bases and the J gene lost 3 bases, with 10 bases spanning the gap. The CDR3 DNA sequence: TGTGCCAGCAGTTACTCGGCGAGGAGAACAGATACGCAGTATTTT. It specifies CASSYSARRTDTQYF.

This CDR3 is CASSQGATTEAFF. The CDR3 coding sequence is TGTGCCAGCAGTCAGGGGGCGACCACTGAAGCTTTCTTT. The chain combines TRBV6-6 with TRBJ1-1; 8 bases match TRBD1. J was trimmed by 4 bases and V by 5 bases; bases with no gene match: 3. The CDR3 is 13 residues long. Germline V CDR1 and CDR2: MNHNY, SVGAGI (reference sequence).

The V and J genes are TRBV2 and TRBJ2-5, with D perhaps matching TRBD1 (6 bases). CDR3 length: 14 amino acids. Per the germline V gene, CDR1 is SNHLY and CDR2 is FYNNEI. V was shortened by 4 bases and J by 8 bases, with 17 bases between the two germline ends. The CDR3 DNA follows: TGTGCCAGCAGTGCTGACTACTCGACAGGCACCCAGTACTTC. Translation gives CASSADYSTGTQYF.

A few counts support this clonotype. The rearrangement uses TRBV4-2 and TRBJ2-3, with TRBD2 matching over 8 bases. The J segment lost 2 bases and the V segment lost 2 bases, leaving 9 bases of the junction unmatched. This CDR3 spans 17 amino acids. Germline CDR1 LGHNA, CDR2 YNFKEQ. CDR3 sequence: CASSQKSGGGVTDTQYF. The CDR3, as DNA: TGTGCCAGCAGCCAAAAATCCGGGGGGGGGGTCACAGATACGCAGTATTTT.